The next 5 T cell receptor beta chains were all read from a single sample in a study of radiotherapy plus CTLA-4 blockade in lung cancer. Sequencing used immunoSEQ multiplex PCR; TCRdb keeps in-frame clones, though not all of them. The sample carries around 80,000 clones, around 74% recorded once. The sample here was peripheral blood, taken from a patient treated with radiotherapy plus ipilimumab. The source is a human donor with non-small cell lung cancer whose response to radiotherapy plus ipilimumab could not be evaluated.

V and J are TRBV4-1 and TRBJ2-2; possible D gene TRBD1, 5 bases. The germline gives CDR1 MGHRA, CDR2 YSYEKL. The CDR3 extends over 14 amino acids. Trimming shortened V by 4 bases and J by 6 bases, and 12 bases separated the two germline ends. The DNA for the CDR3 is TGCGCCAGCAGCCTTCAGGGCCCTCCCGGGGAGCTGTTTTTT. This gives the protein CASSLQGPPGELFF.

This chain links TRBV7-8 with TRBJ2-1, with TRBD2 matching over 8 bases. CDR1 SGHVS and CDR2 FQNEAQ come from the germline V gene. The CDR3 runs to 15 residues. Losses at the gene ends were 3 bases for V and 5 bases for J; bases not matched to a gene: 6. For the CDR3, the DNA is TGTGCCAGCAGCTTTTTAGCGGGACCCCACAATGAGCAGTTCTTC. Translation gives CASSFLAGPHNEQFF.

The J gene is TRBJ2-7, the V gene TRBV28, with 9 bases lining up with TRBD1. Germline assignment: CDR1 MDHEN and CDR2 SYDVKM. Trimming took 5 bases from V and 7 from J; bases not matched to a gene: 15. This CDR3 is 16 amino acids long. The chain's CDR3 is CASSRSGGQGMGEQYF. The DNA for the CDR3 is TGTGCCAGCAGTCGCTCTGGGGGACAGGGAATGGGGGAGCAGTACTTC.

The rearrangement joins TRBV7-8 to TRBJ1-4, with D unclear. The CDR3 contains 16 residues. Looked up from germline, CDR1 is SGHVS and CDR2 is FQNEAQ. V gave up 2 bases and J gave up 5 bases, with 15 bases separating them. This CDR3 reads CASSLRPPALNEKLFF. The CDR3 region has the DNA TGTGCCAGCAGCTTACGTCCCCCCGCCCTAAATGAAAAACTGTTTTTT.

J is TRBJ2-1 and V is TRBV28; 8 nucleotides align to TRBD2. Germline loops: CDR1 MDHEN, CDR2 SYDVKM. Trimming cost V 2 bases and J 9 bases; bases outside gene matches: 12. The CDR3 loop spans 16 amino acids. The CDR3 coding sequence is TGTGCCAGCAGTTTACGTCCGGGGGGGCTGGAGACTGAGCAGTTCTTC. Translated, it gives CASSLRPGGLETEQFF.